Sequencing of this T cell receptor beta chain was carried out in a study of blood T cell repertoires in COVID-19. Study information: Italy, Spain and the United States were the sources of the convalescent and acute COVID-19 samples. Sources were T cells, B-cell-depleted T cells, or PBMCs; the material itself was cDNA or gDNA.

Original analysis: Counts of nucleated cells, estimated from reference gene primer amplification, were obtained. The assay was immunoSEQ multiplex PCR, and TCRdb's table has in-frame clones only and misses some. V, J and clone size are those of that table, while D and trimming were read from the DNA. The profile shows 250,000 or so clones, over 80% of them singletons. This CDR3 is 15 amino acids long. V was clipped by 3 bases and J by 3 bases, with 12 bases between them. The V gene's germline CDR1 is MGHRA and CDR2 YSYEKL. In this sample, this clone turned up once. This chain links TRBV4-1 with TRBJ1-5; D perhaps matches TRBD1 (6 bases). The clonotype comes from a middle-aged woman who had recovered from COVID-19. Sequenced sample: peripheral blood. The DNA for the CDR3 is TGCGCCAGCAGCCAGGCACAGGGCAACAATCAGCCCCAGCATTTT. It is translated as CASSQAQGNNQPQHF.